This entry lists 8 T cell receptor beta chains sequenced from one sample in a study of OX40 agonist ivuxolimab in advanced cancers. Some clones are missing from TCRdb's copy, which holds only in-frame ones; the method was immunoSEQ multiplex PCR. The sample shows 11,000 to 15,000 clones, over 60% of them seen only once. The sequences come from CD4+ or CD8+ T cells sorted from blood, collected in a trial of the OX40 agonist ivuxolimab. Source of these receptors: an adult with an advanced solid tumor such as melanoma, head and neck, liver or kidney cancer.

J is TRBJ2-7 and V is TRBV29-1; D perhaps matches TRBD1 (6 bases). Germline V gene data show CDR1 as SQVTM and CDR2 as ANQGSEA. CDR3 length: 15 amino acids. V was clipped by 3 bases and J by 6 bases, with 21 bases between them. The chain's CDR3 is CSVEAPGVGYREQYF. CDR3 coding DNA: TGCAGCGTTGAGGCCCCAGGGGTGGGATATCGCGAGCAGTACTTC.

The V call is TRBV7-9, the J call TRBJ2-1, with 8 bases lining up with TRBD2. Germline V gives CDR1 SEHNR, CDR2 FQNEAQ (reference sequence). The CDR3 totals 16 residues. V lost 4 bases to trimming and J lost 8 bases; unmatched junction nucleotides: 13. The CDR3 loop reads CASSSTMEREFDEQFF. The CDR3 nucleotides are TGTGCCAGCAGCTCCACGATGGAGCGGGAGTTCGATGAGCAGTTCTTC.

This clone was counted a few times. V usage is TRBV7-8 and J usage is TRBJ1-2; 10 nucleotides align to TRBD1. Germline assignment: CDR1 SGHVS and CDR2 FQNEAQ. The CDR3 runs to 13 residues. Germline trimming cut 5 bases from V and 6 bases from J; bases unmatched to any gene: 3. CDR3 DNA: TGTGCCAGCAGCGTAGGGACAGGGGATGGCTACACCTTC. It encodes CASSVGTGDGYTF.

The CDR3: CASSHWDPTQDFTGELFF. Written as DNA, the CDR3 is TGTGCCAGCAGCCATTGGGACCCGACCCAAGATTTCACCGGGGAGCTGTTTTTT. This chain joins TRBV11-2 and TRBJ2-2; D tentatively reads TRBD1 or TRBD2 (5 bases each). The ends were cut back, 5 bases at V and 4 bases at J, with 23 bases in the middle. CDR1 and CDR2 (germline): SGHAT, FQNNGV. The CDR3 spans 18 residues.

This clone is categorized as medium-sized. V gene TRBV30 combines with J gene TRBJ1-1; D is possibly TRBD1 (5 bases). The V and J ends lost 4 bases and 5 bases respectively, with 14 bases between them. CDR1 and CDR2 (germline): GTSNPN, SVGIG (reference sequence). The CDR3 is 13 amino acids. CDR3 sequence: CAWTTGTGTEAFF. The CDR3 nucleotides read TGTGCCTGGACCACGGGGACTGGGACTGAAGCTTTCTTT.

As DNA, the CDR3 is TGTGCCAGTCGACAGGGCCCTGAAGCTTTCTTT. Translation: CASRQGPEAFF. V is TRBV19 and J is TRBJ1-1; 7 nucleotides agree with TRBD1. The CDR3 consists of 11 residues. The ends lost 8 bases at V and 6 bases at J; junction bases unmatched: 3. The V gene's germline CDR1 is LNHDA and CDR2 SQIVND (reference sequence).

The chain employs TRBV4-3 and TRBJ1-2; TRBD1 agrees at 7 bases. Trimming removed 2 bases from V and 0 bases from J; junction bases left unmatched: 3. Looked up from germline, CDR1 is LGHNA and CDR2 is YSLEER. This CDR3 has 15 amino acids. The CDR3, as DNA: TGCGCCAGCAGCCAAACCGGGACAGCTAACTATGGCTACACCTTC. Protein: CASSQTGTANYGYTF.

The chain combines TRBV7-8 with TRBJ1-5; D gene unclear. This CDR3 is 16 amino acids long. The germline gives CDR1 SGHVS, CDR2 FQNEAQ. The V gene lost 5 bases and the J gene lost 0 bases, with 14 bases spanning the gap. Here the CDR3 DNA reads TGTGCCAGCAGCCCGGGGTCGGGTCATAGCAATCAGCCCCAGCATTTT. Translated: CASSPGSGHSNQPQHF.